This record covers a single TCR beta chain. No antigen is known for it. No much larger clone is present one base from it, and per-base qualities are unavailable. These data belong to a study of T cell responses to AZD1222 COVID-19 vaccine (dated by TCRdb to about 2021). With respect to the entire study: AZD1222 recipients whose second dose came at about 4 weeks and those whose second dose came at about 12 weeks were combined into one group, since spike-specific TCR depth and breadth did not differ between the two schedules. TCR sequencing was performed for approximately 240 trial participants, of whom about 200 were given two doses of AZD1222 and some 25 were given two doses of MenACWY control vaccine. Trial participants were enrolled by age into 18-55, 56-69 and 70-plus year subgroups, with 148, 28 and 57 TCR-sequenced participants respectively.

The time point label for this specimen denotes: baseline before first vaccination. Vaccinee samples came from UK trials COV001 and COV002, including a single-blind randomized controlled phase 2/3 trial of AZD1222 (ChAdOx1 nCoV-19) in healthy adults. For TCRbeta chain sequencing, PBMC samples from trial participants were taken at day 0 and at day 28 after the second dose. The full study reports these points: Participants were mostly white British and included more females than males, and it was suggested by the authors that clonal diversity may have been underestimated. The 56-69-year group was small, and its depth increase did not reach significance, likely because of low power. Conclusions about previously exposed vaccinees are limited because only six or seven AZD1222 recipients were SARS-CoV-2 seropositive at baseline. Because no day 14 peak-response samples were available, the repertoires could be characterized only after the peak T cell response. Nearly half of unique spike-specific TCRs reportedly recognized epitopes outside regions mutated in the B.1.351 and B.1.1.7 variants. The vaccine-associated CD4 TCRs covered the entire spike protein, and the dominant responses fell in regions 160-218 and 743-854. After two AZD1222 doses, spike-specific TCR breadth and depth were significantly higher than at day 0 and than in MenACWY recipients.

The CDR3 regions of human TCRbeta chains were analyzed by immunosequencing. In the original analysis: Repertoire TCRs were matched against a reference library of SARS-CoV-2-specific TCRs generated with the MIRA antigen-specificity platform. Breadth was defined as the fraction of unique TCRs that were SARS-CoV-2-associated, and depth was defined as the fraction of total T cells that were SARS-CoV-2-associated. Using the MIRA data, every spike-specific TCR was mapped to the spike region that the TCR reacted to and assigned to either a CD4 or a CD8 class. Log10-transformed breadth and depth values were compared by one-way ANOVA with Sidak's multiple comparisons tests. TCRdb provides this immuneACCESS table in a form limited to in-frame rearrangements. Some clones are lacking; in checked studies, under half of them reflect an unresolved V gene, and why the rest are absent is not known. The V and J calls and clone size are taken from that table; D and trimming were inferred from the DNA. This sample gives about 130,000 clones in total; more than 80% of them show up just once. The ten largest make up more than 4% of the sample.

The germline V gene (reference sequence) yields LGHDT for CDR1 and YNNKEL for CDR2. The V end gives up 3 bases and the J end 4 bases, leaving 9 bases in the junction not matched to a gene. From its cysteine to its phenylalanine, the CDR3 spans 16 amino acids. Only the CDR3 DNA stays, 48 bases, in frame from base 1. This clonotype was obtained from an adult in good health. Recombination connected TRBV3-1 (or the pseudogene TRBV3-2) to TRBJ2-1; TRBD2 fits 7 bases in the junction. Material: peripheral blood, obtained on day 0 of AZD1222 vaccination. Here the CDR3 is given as CASSQWVGGLYNEQFF. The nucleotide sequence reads TGTGCCAGCAGCCAGTGGGTGGGAGGGTTGTACAATGAGCAGTTCTTC.